These 8 T cell receptor beta chains were all obtained from the same sample, sequenced in a study of CD8 T cells in ankylosing spondylitis. Study-level results: Seemingly distinctive of ankylosing spondylitis blood was a TCR beta motif formed by eight highly homologous variants.

From the 5' RACE reads, TCRdb called clonotypes with MiXCR, one entry per CDR3 protein. Among a few hundred thousand distinct CDR3 sequences listed, roughly an eighth were seen once. The antigens of these receptors remain unknown. The specimen sequenced was blood, either unsorted or a sorted T cell fraction (not recorded which). All receptors come from a male donor with ankylosing spondylitis.

V is TRBV7-9 and J is TRBJ2-1; 8 nucleotides line up with TRBD1. This CDR3 has 15 residues. The J segment lost 3 bases and the V segment lost 1 base, leaving 2 bases of the junction unmatched. CDR1 is SEHNR and CDR2 is FQNEAQ in the germline V gene (reference sequence). The CDR3 spells CASSLGDRHYNEQFF. CDR3 DNA sequence: TGTGCCAGCAGCTTAGGGGACAGGCACTACAATGAGCAGTTCTTC.

This clonotype was observed a few times. This chain connects TRBV5-1 to TRBJ2-2; TRBD1 is a possible D gene (6 bases). This CDR3 is built from 17 residues. V dropped 0 bases and J dropped 3 bases, with 15 bases sitting between them. Germline CDR1 is SGHRS and CDR2 is YFSETQ. The CDR3 DNA is TGCGCCAGCAGCTTGGCCCTACAGGGTAGGGACACCGGGGAGCTGTTTTTT. As protein: CASSLALQGRDTGELFF.

This clonotype was counted between two and nine times. The chain links TRBV11-2 to TRBJ2-7; perhaps TRBD2 as D (6 bases). The V end was cut by 1 base, the J end by 0 bases, with 10 bases between. The germline CDR1 and CDR2 sequences are SGHAT and FQNNGV. CDR3 size: 15 residues. The chain's CDR3 is CASSLAGRSSYEQYV. CDR3 nucleotides: TGTGCCAGCAGCTTAGCAGGGAGGAGCTCCTACGAGCAGTACGTC.

CDR3 sequence (DNA): TGCAGTGCTAGGTCTACCCGTGGGGATCAGCCCCAGCATTTT. Translated: CSARSTRGDQPQHF. The chain uses TRBV20-1 and TRBJ1-5; no firm D call. Germline CDR1 DFQATT, CDR2 SNEGSKA (reference sequence). V gave up 3 bases and J gave up 5 bases, with 14 bases separating them. The CDR3 sequence is 14 residues long.

The chain carries TRBV5-1 and TRBJ2-5; 8 nucleotides line up with TRBD1. The CDR3 covers 15 residues. Losses at the gene ends were 3 bases for V and 4 bases for J; bases not matched to a gene: 8. Germline V gene lookup returns CDR1 SGHRS and CDR2 YFSETQ. In DNA form, the CDR3 reads TGCGCCAGCAGCTGGAGTGGACAGGGAGGAGAGACCCAGTACTTC. Amino acid sequence: CASSWSGQGGETQYF.

This clonotype came up a few times. The rearrangement joins TRBV7-9 to TRBJ2-1; D perhaps matches TRBD1 (6 bases). This CDR3 has 14 residues. CDR1 is SEHNR, CDR2 FQNEAQ, per germline (reference sequence). The V end lost 2 bases, the J end lost 6 bases, and 11 bases lay between the germline ends. For the CDR3, the DNA is TGTGCCAGCAGCTTATGGCAGGGGACCAATGAGCAGTTCTTC. It is translated as CASSLWQGTNEQFF.

The gene calls are TRBV15 and TRBJ2-7, with D perhaps matching TRBD2 (5 bases). V shed 0 bases and J shed 1 base, with 13 bases lying between them. Germline lookup yields CDR1 LNHNV and CDR2 YYDKDF (reference sequence). There are 16 residues in the CDR3. CDR3 DNA sequence: TGTGCCACCAGCAGAGATATCGGGGTTCGATCCTACGAGCAGTACTTC. It yields the protein CATSRDIGVRSYEQYF.

This chain joins TRBV27 and TRBJ2-7, with D tentatively TRBD1 or TRBD2 (5 bases each). Germline lookup yields CDR1 MNHEY and CDR2 SMNVEV (reference sequence). The CDR3 is 15 amino acids. The germline V and J ends were trimmed by 5 bases and 2 bases, with 16 bases remaining between them. The CDR3 reads CASSREGLLTYEQYF. The CDR3 DNA sequence: TGTGCCAGCAGTCGAGAGGGGTTACTAACCTACGAGCAGTACTTC.